Following are 17 T cell receptor beta chains from one sample sequenced in a study of Graves' ophthalmopathy and Graves' hyperthyroidism. The TCR beta CDR3 regions underwent amplification from RNA transcripts. The first round was an RT-PCR with HTBI primers, and the second round was a multiplex PCR. TCRdb analysed the multiplex PCR reads with MiXCR anew, one entry per CDR3 protein. The sample comprises roughly 700,000 distinct CDR3 sequences, 40% of which are singletons, and 44% rests with the top ten. Sequencing was carried out using peripheral blood. The receptors stem from an adult man with Graves' ophthalmopathy.

This chain links TRBV24-1 with TRBJ1-5; D perhaps matches TRBD1 (6 bases). Trimming took off 0 bases at V and 11 bases at J, with 19 bases between the two ends. The CDR3 runs to 16 residues. Germline V lookup: CDR1 KGHDR, CDR2 SFDVKD. The CDR3 reads CATSDLRGSLGETQHF. The DNA for the CDR3 is TGTGCCACCAGTGATTTGAGGGGGAGTCTTGGCGAGACCCAGCATTTT.

This clonotype was seen at least ten times. CDR3 region: CASSLPPGNYGYTF. The CDR3 nucleotides read TGTGCCAGCAGCCTACCCCCGGGAAACTATGGCTACACCTTC. The chain is built from TRBV5-5 and TRBJ1-2; D ambiguous. The CDR3 extends over 14 amino acids. In germline, CDR1 is SGHKS, CDR2 YYEKEE (reference sequence). V gave up 4 bases and J gave up 2 bases, with 12 bases separating them. Complete variable domain (other parts from reference TRBV5-5 and TRBJ1-2): DAGVTQSPTHLIKTRGQQVTLRCSPISGHKSVSWYQQVLGQGPQFIFQYYEKEERGRGNFPDRFSARQFPNYSSELNVNALLLGDSALYLCASSLPPGNYGYTFGSGTRLTVV.

The V and J genes are TRBV20-1 and TRBJ1-2, with 11 bases fitting TRBD1. The V segment lost 6 bases and the J segment 4 bases; nucleotides outside the gene matches: 10. The CDR3 consists of 15 residues. CDR1 and CDR2 from the germline V gene are DFQATT and SNEGSKA (reference sequence). This CDR3 is CSADPSGQGAYGYTF. The CDR3 bases are TGCAGTGCGGATCCTTCCGGACAGGGGGCCTATGGCTACACCTTC.

This clonotype was counted between two and nine times. The chain links TRBV6-6 to TRBJ1-3; a possible D gene is TRBD1 (5 bases). The CDR3 extends over 14 amino acids. CDR1 and CDR2 from the germline V gene are MNHNY and SVGAGI (reference sequence). The V end was cut by 4 bases, the J end by 0 bases, with 7 bases between. The CDR3 loop reads CASSWTFSGNTIYF. The CDR3 nucleotides are TGTGCCAGCAGTTGGACATTCTCTGGAAACACCATATATTTT.

Points on this clonotype: This could be a read error, since a much larger clone is one nucleotide away. The rearrangement uses TRBV20-1 and TRBJ1-4; tentatively, D is TRBD1 (6 bases). V was pared by 6 bases and J by 8 bases, with 13 bases between. CDR3 length equals 12 residues. Germline CDR1 and CDR2: DFQATT and SNEGSKA (reference sequence). CDR3 sequence reads: CSALRDNEKLFF. The CDR3 DNA reads as TGCAGTGCCCTCCGGGACAACGAAAAACTGTTTTTT.

This chain joins TRBV19 and TRBJ1-5; D unresolved. CDR1 is LNHDA, CDR2 SQIVND, per germline (reference sequence). V was pared by 2 bases and J by 4 bases, with 12 bases between. The CDR3 extends over 15 amino acids. The CDR3 sequence is CASSILPGTNQPQHF. CDR3 coding DNA: TGTGCCAGTAGTATACTTCCAGGAACTAATCAGCCCCAGCATTTT.

At least ten counts were recorded for this clonotype. J is TRBJ1-4 and V is TRBV19; unclear D gene. The CDR3 runs 13 residues. V was shortened by 7 bases and J by 8 bases, with 14 bases between the two germline ends. Germline V gene lookup returns CDR1 LNHDA and CDR2 SQIVND (reference sequence). The CDR3 sequence is CASTPGGREKLFF. CDR3 DNA: TGTGCCAGTACTCCGGGAGGAAGGGAAAAACTGTTTTTT.

This clonotype was seen more than once but under ten times. The rearrangement uses TRBV12-3 or TRBV12-4 and TRBJ2-5; D perhaps matches TRBD1 (6 bases). The CDR3 runs to 15 residues. Trimming pared 5 bases from V and 2 bases from J, leaving 15 bases between. CDR3 sequence (DNA): TGTGCCAGCAGTCTACTCTCGGACAGACAAGAGACCCAGTACTTC. Translating it yields CASSLLSDRQETQYF.

The chain combines TRBV5-4 with TRBJ1-1; TRBD1 agrees at 8 bases. Germline V gene sequence: CDR1 SGHNT, CDR2 YYREEE (reference sequence). The CDR3 runs 14 residues. V shed 6 bases, J shed 5 bases, and the junction held 9 bases outside the gene matches. This CDR3 reads CASKRPGGSTEAFF. The CDR3 region has the DNA TGTGCCAGCAAAAGGCCAGGGGGCTCGACTGAAGCTTTCTTT.

In this sample, this clonotype turned up once. This chain links TRBV9 with TRBJ2-5, with 8 nucleotides matching TRBD2. The V gene's germline CDR1 is SGDLS and CDR2 YYNGEE. V trimming: 4 bases; J trimming: 4 bases; junction bases outside the gene matches: 12. The CDR3 runs to 16 residues. The DNA for the CDR3 is TGTGCCAGCAGCCCCCCCGGGGGGGCCTTTCGAGAGACCCAGTACTTC. Amino acids: CASSPPGGAFRETQYF.

The gene calls are TRBV5-1 and TRBJ2-7; no reliable D call. From germline, CDR1 is SGHRS and CDR2 YFSETQ. CDR3 size: 14 residues. V was pared by 0 bases and J by 2 bases, with 9 bases between. The CDR3 reads CASSLAQVTYEQYF. In nucleotides, the CDR3 is TGCGCCAGCAGCTTGGCTCAGGTAACCTACGAGCAGTACTTC.

This clonotype has more than one count but fewer than ten. Germline is not matched at one junction end, which may reflect a read error. V usage is TRBV10-3 and J usage is TRBJ2-5, with 7 bases identical to TRBD1. Per the germline V gene, CDR1 is ENHRY and CDR2 is SYGVKD. This CDR3 region has 15 residues. The CDR3 DNA is TGTGCCGTCAGTGGGACAGATTCGTCTCAAGAGACCCAGTACTTC. As protein: CAVSGTDSSQETQYF.

This chain joins TRBV20-1 and TRBJ2-7; either TRBD1 or TRBD2 may fit D (5 bases each). Trimming removed 6 bases at V and 3 bases at J, with 15 bases between. The CDR3 spans 13 residues. Germline CDR1 DFQATT, CDR2 SNEGSKA (reference sequence). The CDR3 sequence is CSASFGGFYEQYF. CDR3 coding DNA: TGCAGTGCGTCATTTGGGGGATTCTACGAGCAGTACTTC.

This clonotype was seen repeatedly, ten times or more. The chain combines TRBV5-1 with TRBJ2-7; D perhaps matches TRBD1 (6 bases). CDR3 size: 15 residues. Germline V gene sequence: CDR1 SGHRS, CDR2 YFSETQ. V was cut by 6 bases and J by 3 bases, with 19 bases left in between. CDR3 sequence reads: CASITGDRSLYEQYF. CDR3 bases: TGCGCCAGCATTACGGGCGACAGGTCCCTCTACGAGCAGTACTTC.

CDR3 bases: TGTGCCATTCAGGGGATCGCGAACACCGGGGAGCTGTTTTTT. It is translated as CAIQGIANTGELFF. This sequence joins TRBV6-1 and TRBJ2-2, with D perhaps matching TRBD1 (6 bases). Germline V gives CDR1 MNHNS, CDR2 SASEGT. V lost 10 bases and J 0 bases, leaving 12 bases between the germline ends. The CDR3 sequence is 14 residues long.

To note about this clonotype: A junction boundary mismatches the germline segment, possibly from a read error. This chain connects TRBV2 to TRBJ2-7; 12 bases match TRBD2. The CDR3 length is 15 residues. CDR1 is SNHLY and CDR2 is FYNNEI in the germline V gene. The CDR3 DNA reads as TGTGCCAGCAATCGACTAGCGGGGGCCCACTCCGAGCGGTACTTC. As protein: CASNRLAGAHSERYF.

This clonotype appeared many times. The junction departs from the called germline gene at one end, perhaps through a read error. The genes are TRBV10-3 and TRBJ1-6; TRBD1 aligns across 9 bases. This CDR3 contains 13 residues. Germline CDR1 is ENHRY and CDR2 is SYGVKD. In nucleotides, the CDR3 is TGTGCCAGCAGTGCCTCGGGACAGGGATCCCTCCACTTT. This translates into CASSASGQGSLHF.